Listed below are T cell receptor beta chains from one sample, sequenced in a study of T cells in Graves' hyperthyroidism and ophthalmopathy. TCRdb fed the multiplex PCR reads into MiXCR, producing one record per CDR3 protein. The sample lists some 550,000 distinct CDR3 sequences; around 20% were seen once. The material sequenced was blood. Receptor source: a man between 18 and 35 years old with Graves' hyperthyroidism. Both conserved end residues are part of each CDR3. The D gene is left open where the match is weak. Clone size appears in some rows only: once, few, many, or a class for an expanded clone.

CDR3 DNA: TGTGCCAGCAGTTATCTTGGGACTAGCGGGGAAGAGACCCAGTACTTC; CDR3 protein: CASSYLGTSGEETQYF; J gene: TRBJ2-5; clone size: few; D gene: TRBD2; V gene: TRBV6-5
CDR3 DNA: TGCGCCAGCACCCGGACAGGGTTCCAAGAGACCCAGTACTTC; CDR3 protein: CASTRTGFQETQYF; J gene: TRBJ2-5; clone size: NA; D gene: TRBD1; V gene: TRBV5-1
CDR3 DNA: TGCGCCAGCAGCTTCTTTACGAGTAACACCGGGGAGCTGTTTTTT; CDR3 protein: CASSFFTSNTGELFF; J gene: TRBJ2-2; clone size: many; D gene: NA; V gene: TRBV5-1
CDR3 DNA: TGTGCCAGCAGCTTAGGGGGCGCATATAGCAATCAGCCCCAGCATTTT; CDR3 protein: CASSLGGAYSNQPQHF; J gene: TRBJ1-5; clone size: NA; D gene: NA; V gene: TRBV11-2
CDR3 DNA: TGTGCCAGCGGTCACCCGGGACCCAGAGGAGGCTACACCTTC; CDR3 protein: CASGHPGPRGGYTF; J gene: TRBJ1-2; clone size: NA; D gene: NA; V gene: TRBV12-3/TRBV12-4
CDR3 DNA: TGCGCCAGCAGTTACACCCCGGACCGGTTTGGGGAGACCCAGTACTTC; CDR3 protein: CASSYTPDRFGETQYF; J gene: TRBJ2-5; clone size: many; D gene: NA; V gene: TRBV5-1
CDR3 DNA: TGTGCCAGCAGTACCCTCCCTTACGAGCAGTACTTC; CDR3 protein: CASSTLPYEQYF; J gene: TRBJ2-7; clone size: NA; D gene: NA; V gene: TRBV28
CDR3 DNA: TGTGCCTGGAGTGTACGTGGGAGGGATGGTCAGCCCCAGCATTTT; CDR3 protein: CAWSVRGRDGQPQHF; J gene: TRBJ1-5; clone size: few; D gene: NA; V gene: TRBV30
CDR3 DNA: TGTGCCAGCAGTTTAGGCCTAGCGGGCGACGAGCAGTACTTC; CDR3 protein: CASSLGLAGDEQYF; J gene: TRBJ2-7; clone size: many; D gene: TRBD2; V gene: TRBV12-3/TRBV12-4
CDR3 DNA: TGTGCCAGCAGCCAAGATAACGGAGGGTACACTGAAGCTTTCTTT; CDR3 protein: CASSQDNGGYTEAFF; J gene: TRBJ1-1; clone size: many; D gene: NA; V gene: TRBV4-2
CDR3 DNA: TGTGCCATCAGTGGTGCAGGGGTTCAGCCCCAGCATTTT; CDR3 protein: CAISGAGVQPQHF; J gene: TRBJ1-5; clone size: few; D gene: NA; V gene: TRBV10-3
CDR3 DNA: TGTGCCAGCAGCGAGGGGACTAGCGGCTCCCAAGAGACCCAGTACTTC; CDR3 protein: CASSEGTSGSQETQYF; J gene: TRBJ2-5; clone size: NA; D gene: TRBD2; V gene: TRBV7-9
CDR3 DNA: TGTGCCAGCAGCCCTGGTCAGGAGTGGGACGAGCAGTACTTC; CDR3 protein: CASSPGQEWDEQYF; J gene: TRBJ2-7; clone size: few; D gene: NA; V gene: TRBV11-3
CDR3 DNA: TGTGCCAGCAGCTTACAGCGGACAGAGCAGTACTTC; CDR3 protein: CASSLQRTEQYF; J gene: TRBJ2-7; clone size: NA; D gene: NA; V gene: TRBV7-2
CDR3 DNA: TGTGCCAGCAGCTTAGCGGGCCCTGAGGGAGCTTTCTTT; CDR3 protein: CASSLAGPEGAFF; J gene: TRBJ1-1; clone size: many; D gene: NA; V gene: TRBV7-9
CDR3 DNA: TGTGCCAGTAGTATAGAAGGGAGTTTCCAGCCCCAGCATTTT; CDR3 protein: CASSIEGSFQPQHF; J gene: TRBJ1-5; clone size: many; D gene: NA; V gene: TRBV19
CDR3 DNA: TGTGCCAGCAGTTTTACCCCCCCGGGACAGCAGTGGGAAGAGACCCAGTACTTC; CDR3 protein: CASSFTPPGQQWEETQYF; J gene: TRBJ2-5; clone size: many; D gene: TRBD1; V gene: TRBV7-2
CDR3 DNA: TGTGCCAGCAGCTGGGACAGGGGGGCTTTCTACGAGCAGTACTTC; CDR3 protein: CASSWDRGAFYEQYF; J gene: TRBJ2-7; clone size: NA; D gene: TRBD1; V gene: TRBV11-2
CDR3 DNA: TGTGCCAGCAGTCGAGGATACTACGAGCAGTACTTC; CDR3 protein: CASSRGYYEQYF; J gene: TRBJ2-7; clone size: many; D gene: NA; V gene: TRBV12-3/TRBV12-4
CDR3 DNA: TGTGCCAGCAGCTTAAAGTATGGGGTATCGAACACTGAAGCTTTCTTT; CDR3 protein: CASSLKYGVSNTEAFF; J gene: TRBJ1-1; clone size: many; D gene: NA; V gene: TRBV11-2
CDR3 DNA: TGCCCCCTAGACGACGGGACAGTTAACCAAGAGACCCAGTACTTC; CDR3 protein: CPLDDGTVNQETQYF; J gene: TRBJ2-5; clone size: many; D gene: TRBD1; V gene: TRBV20-1
CDR3 DNA: TGTGCCAGCAGCGCACAGCTACAGGGGCGAGGCAATCAGCCCCAGCATTTT; CDR3 protein: CASSAQLQGRGNQPQHF; J gene: TRBJ1-5; clone size: many; D gene: TRBD1; V gene: TRBV12-3/TRBV12-4
CDR3 DNA: TGTGCCAGCAGTTTCGGGGGAACCAAAAACATTCAGTACTTC; CDR3 protein: CASSFGGTKNIQYF; J gene: TRBJ2-4; clone size: many; D gene: NA; V gene: TRBV12-3/TRBV12-4
CDR3 DNA: TGTGCCAGCAGTGTCAACAGCCTCCGGAATCAGCCCCAGCATTTT; CDR3 protein: CASSVNSLRNQPQHF; J gene: TRBJ1-5; clone size: many; D gene: NA; V gene: TRBV2
CDR3 DNA: TGTGCCAGCAGCCCAGTGGGGTACGAGCAGTACTTC; CDR3 protein: CASSPVGYEQYF; J gene: TRBJ2-7; clone size: many; D gene: NA; V gene: TRBV6-1
CDR3 DNA: TGTGCCAGCAGCGCAAGGGGTTTGACTGAAGCTTTCTTT; CDR3 protein: CASSARGLTEAFF; J gene: TRBJ1-1; clone size: few; D gene: NA; V gene: TRBV9
CDR3 DNA: TGTGCCAGCAGTTTAGATCTGAGCTACGAGCAGTACTTC; CDR3 protein: CASSLDLSYEQYF; J gene: TRBJ2-7; clone size: many; D gene: NA; V gene: TRBV28
CDR3 DNA: TGTGCCTGGACAGGTGGCAGGCAAGGCTACACCTTC; CDR3 protein: CAWTGGRQGYTF; J gene: TRBJ1-2; clone size: NA; D gene: NA; V gene: TRBV30
CDR3 DNA: TGTGCCAGCAGCGCCCAGGACACCCTCTCCTACGAGCAGTACTTC; CDR3 protein: CASSAQDTLSYEQYF; J gene: TRBJ2-7; clone size: NA; D gene: NA; V gene: TRBV7-9
CDR3 DNA: TGTGCCAGCAGCCCAGCGGGGGTGGAAGAGACCCAGTACTTC; CDR3 protein: CASSPAGVEETQYF; J gene: TRBJ2-5; clone size: NA; D gene: TRBD2; V gene: TRBV2
CDR3 DNA: TGTGCCAGCAGTTCAGCTGGGACAGTTTATAGCAATCAGCCCCAGCATTTT; CDR3 protein: CASSSAGTVYSNQPQHF; J gene: TRBJ1-5; clone size: many; D gene: TRBD1; V gene: TRBV12-3/TRBV12-4
CDR3 DNA: TGTGCCAGCAGTCCCCTGGGACAGGGATTTCAGCCCCAGCATTTT; CDR3 protein: CASSPLGQGFQPQHF; J gene: TRBJ1-5; clone size: NA; D gene: TRBD1; V gene: TRBV2
CDR3 DNA: TGTGCCAGCTCACCAAACGAGTACGAGCAGTACTTC; CDR3 protein: CASSPNEYEQYF; J gene: TRBJ2-7; clone size: NA; D gene: NA; V gene: TRBV18
CDR3 DNA: TGTGCCAGCAGCCTCCGGGACGGGGAGAACACTGAAGCTTTCTTT; CDR3 protein: CASSLRDGENTEAFF; J gene: TRBJ1-1; clone size: many; D gene: NA; V gene: TRBV13
CDR3 DNA: TGCAGCGTCGGCGGGCCGTCCTACGAGCAGTACTTC; CDR3 protein: CSVGGPSYEQYF; J gene: TRBJ2-7; clone size: many; D gene: NA; V gene: TRBV29-1
CDR3 DNA: TGCGCCAGCAGCTGGGGGACAGATTTCGCTGAAGCTTTCTTT; CDR3 protein: CASSWGTDFAEAFF; J gene: TRBJ1-1; clone size: NA; D gene: TRBD1; V gene: TRBV5-1
CDR3 DNA: TGTGCCAGCAGCTTAGCCTCCAGGGCCACTGAAGCTTTCTTT; CDR3 protein: CASSLASRATEAFF; J gene: TRBJ1-1; clone size: many; D gene: NA; V gene: TRBV7-9
CDR3 DNA: TGTGCCAGTAGTACCCGGACAGGGAGATATGAAGCTTTCTTT; CDR3 protein: CASSTRTGRYEAFF; J gene: TRBJ1-1; clone size: NA; D gene: TRBD1; V gene: TRBV19
CDR3 DNA: TGTGCCAGCAGCTCTGGGATTTATGGCTACACCTTC; CDR3 protein: CASSSGIYGYTF; J gene: TRBJ1-2; clone size: NA; D gene: NA; V gene: TRBV9